The 30 T cell receptor beta chains below all came from one sample that was sequenced in a study of cytomegalovirus exposure and HLA in healthy donors. The PCR contained 60 Vbeta and 13 Jbeta primers. Profiled with immunoSEQ multiplex PCR; TCRdb holds only in-frame clones, not every one. The sample lists about 200,000 clones, more than 80% occurring once. The sample taken for sequencing was PBMCs. These receptors were taken from a man aged 25-45 years in good health and CMV-seronegative.

The V gene is TRBV2, the J gene TRBJ1-3; D perhaps matches TRBD1 (6 bases). The V gene's germline CDR1 is SNHLY and CDR2 FYNNEI. V lost 7 bases, J lost 0 bases, and 13 bases lay in between. The CDR3 length is 15 residues. For the CDR3, the DNA is TGTGCCAGCACCCCGGAAGGGGGCTCTGGAAACACCATATATTTT. Translated: CASTPEGGSGNTIYF.

The chain joins TRBV4-1 to TRBJ2-5; 7 bases fit TRBD1. The CDR3 contains 14 residues. J was trimmed by 5 bases and V by 1 base; bases with no gene match: 4. In germline, CDR1 is MGHRA, CDR2 YSYEKL. CDR3 bases: TGCGCCAGCAGCCAAGGCCGGGGACAGGAGACCCAGTACTTC. This sequence encodes CASSQGRGQETQYF.

This clone was picked up one time. The chain combines TRBV7-8 with TRBJ1-5; TRBD1 aligns across 8 bases. The CDR3 covers 17 residues. The germline V gene encodes CDR1 SGHVS and CDR2 FQNEAQ. J lost 4 bases, V lost 3 bases, and 11 bases had no gene match. The CDR3 nucleotides read TGTGCCAGCAGCTTCGGACGACAGGGGTTACTAAATCAGCCCCAGCATTTT. This translates into CASSFGRQGLLNQPQHF.

The chain combines TRBV5-4 with TRBJ2-5; 7 bases line up with TRBD2. The V gene end was trimmed by 2 bases and the J gene end by 5 bases; junction bases not matched to a gene: 6. The CDR3 covers 14 residues. Germline V gene data show CDR1 as SGHNT and CDR2 as YYREEE (reference sequence). CDR3 in DNA: TGTGCCAGCAGCTTTGAGCGGGGCGGGGAGACCCAGTACTTC. Amino acids: CASSFERGGETQYF.

This clone was recorded once. The chain links TRBV4-2 to TRBJ2-7, with 12 nucleotides matching TRBD1. The trim removed 1 base at V and 5 bases at J, leaving 9 bases unmatched. CDR3 length: 17 amino acids. Germline CDR1 is LGHNA and CDR2 is YNFKEQ. The CDR3 DNA sequence: TGTGCCAGCAGCCAAGGCCCTGCAGGGACAGGGGGCGACGAGCAGTACTTC. Translated, it gives CASSQGPAGTGGDEQYF.

This clone has just one count. The gene calls are TRBV4-1 and TRBJ2-5, with TRBD2 matching 8 bases. CDR1 MGHRA and CDR2 YSYEKL come from the germline V gene. After removal of 5 bases from V and 3 bases from J, the junction contained 5 bases not matched to a gene. The CDR3 has 14 residues. CDR3 sequence reads: CASSALAGEETQYF. The CDR3 nucleotides are TGCGCCAGCAGCGCCCTAGCGGGTGAAGAGACCCAGTACTTC.

This clone has a handful of counts. This chain joins TRBV5-4 and TRBJ2-1; TRBD2 agrees at 7 bases. Germline assignment: CDR1 SGHNT and CDR2 YYREEE (reference sequence). The CDR3 has 14 residues. Trimming removed 2 bases from V and 5 bases from J; junction bases left unmatched: 4. The CDR3 region is CASSFKRGHNEQFF. CDR3 bases: TGTGCCAGCAGCTTCAAGCGGGGTCACAATGAGCAGTTCTTC.

The V call is TRBV7-2, the J call TRBJ2-2; no definite D call. Germline values: CDR1 SGHTA, CDR2 FQGNSA. V was clipped by 1 base and J by 4 bases, with 13 bases between them. This CDR3 is 16 amino acids long. The CDR3 DNA sequence: TGTGCCAGCAGCTTAGTAGGTAGCTCCCCCACCGGGGAGCTGTTTTTT. Translating it yields CASSLVGSSPTGELFF.

The V gene is TRBV7-3, the J gene TRBJ2-3; maybe TRBD2 (6 bases). This CDR3 has 16 amino acids. Germline lookup yields CDR1 SGHTA and CDR2 FQGTGA. Trimming took 2 bases from V and 6 from J, leaving 18 bases between them. This CDR3 reads CASSLGHGGAGDTQYF. In DNA form, the CDR3 reads TGTGCCAGCAGCTTAGGGCACGGCGGGGCAGGGGATACGCAGTATTTT.

This rearrangement joins TRBV6-6 to TRBJ1-5; D ambiguous. The CDR3 totals 16 residues. Germline V gene data show CDR1 as MNHNY and CDR2 as SVGAGI (reference sequence). V lost 3 bases to trimming and J lost 4 bases, with 16 bases between them. CDR3 sequence (DNA): TGTGCCAGCAGTTATAAACAAGGCGGGCTTAATCAGCCCCAGCATTTT. This codes for CASSYKQGGLNQPQHF.

This sequence joins TRBV4-1 and TRBJ1-5; no definite D call. Trimming left V 0 bases short and J 8 bases short, with 14 bases between. Germline CDR1 is MGHRA and CDR2 is YSYEKL. This CDR3 has 15 amino acids. The CDR3 bases are TGCGCCAGCAGCCAAGATCTATCTGCGGGAGAGCCCCAGCATTTT. Translation gives CASSQDLSAGEPQHF.

The chain has TRBV6-6 and TRBJ1-1, with D possibly TRBD1 on 5 matching bases. This CDR3 spans 16 amino acids. The germline CDR1 and CDR2 sequences are MNHNY and SVGAGI (reference sequence). The V end was cut by 0 bases, the J end by 1 base, with 12 bases between. The CDR3 region is CASSYSKGKRNTEAFF. CDR3 nucleotide sequence: TGTGCCAGCAGTTACTCGAAGGGGAAACGGAACACTGAAGCTTTCTTT.

This chain joins TRBV28 and TRBJ1-2; the match to TRBD1 covers 8 bases. Germline loops: CDR1 MDHEN, CDR2 SYDVKM. This CDR3 comprises 14 residues. The V and J ends lost 2 bases and 5 bases, in that order; junction bases with no gene match: 4. CDR3 sequence: CASSLGTGYYGYTF. In DNA form, the CDR3 reads TGTGCCAGCAGTTTAGGGACAGGTTATTATGGCTACACCTTC.

The gene calls are TRBV9 and TRBJ2-1; 7 nucleotides agree with TRBD1. The CDR3 is 15 residues long. J lost 6 bases, V lost 0 bases, and 6 bases had no gene match. The germline gives CDR1 SGDLS, CDR2 YYNGEE. The CDR3 nucleotides are TGTGCCAGCAGCGTAGAACAGGGGTCCGGCAATGAGCAGTTCTTC. Residues: CASSVEQGSGNEQFF.

CDR3 in DNA: TGTGCCAGCAGTTTACCCCAGACTAGCGGTGGCCCCATTAGCACAGATACGCAGTATTTT. Its translation: CASSLPQTSGGPISTDTQYF. This chain uses TRBV27 with TRBJ2-3, with 9 bases that match TRBD2. The CDR3 sequence is 20 residues long. In germline, CDR1 is MNHEY, CDR2 SMNVEV (reference sequence). The V gene end was trimmed by 2 bases and the J gene end by 0 bases; junction bases not matched to a gene: 15.

The rearrangement joins TRBV9 to TRBJ2-3; TRBD1 matches at 11 bases. This CDR3 is built from 17 residues. Germline V gene sequence: CDR1 SGDLS, CDR2 YYNGEE. Losses at the gene ends were 5 bases for V and 2 bases for J; bases not matched to a gene: 10. In DNA, the CDR3 is TGTGCCAGCAGTATTACCGGGACAGGGGGACTCACAGATACGCAGTATTTT. Translated, it gives CASSITGTGGLTDTQYF.

As regards this clone: An end of the junction differs from the germline gene, which may be a read error. The chain has TRBV5-1 and TRBJ2-6, with D possibly TRBD2 on 7 matching bases. The germline V gene encodes CDR1 SGHRS and CDR2 YFSETQ. The CDR3 runs to 17 residues. CDR3 DNA: TGCGCCAGCAGCTTTGGAACGGCTTCTGCGGGGGCCAGCGTCCTGACTTTC. This translates into CASSFGTASAGASVLTF.

A few counts support this clone. This chain links TRBV4-1 with TRBJ1-4, with TRBD1 matching 7 bases. Germline V gene sequence: CDR1 MGHRA, CDR2 YSYEKL. V was pared by 1 base and J by 4 bases, with 0 bases of the junction left unmatched. CDR3 length: 14 amino acids. In DNA, the CDR3 is TGCGCCAGCAGCCAAGGGGACAGTAATGAAAAACTGTTTTTT. Its protein product is CASSQGDSNEKLFF.

The rearrangement links TRBV4-1 to TRBJ1-5; D is ambiguous. V lost 2 bases, J lost 4 bases, and 12 bases lay in between. Germline CDR1 is MGHRA and CDR2 is YSYEKL. The CDR3 length is 15 residues. CDR3 sequence reads: CASSQTVGGNQPQHF. CDR3 DNA sequence: TGCGCCAGCAGCCAAACCGTCGGAGGGAATCAGCCCCAGCATTTT.

A single count supports this clone. This chain joins TRBV7-2 and TRBJ1-1; D is ambiguous. The CDR3 length is 15 residues. Germline-derived CDR1 and CDR2 are SGHTA and FQGNSA. With 2 bases removed from V and 3 bases from J, the gap between germline ends came to 13 bases. The CDR3 reads CASSLTAGRDTEAFF. CDR3 DNA: TGTGCCAGCAGCTTAACGGCGGGGAGGGACACTGAAGCTTTCTTT.

The gene calls are TRBV28 and TRBJ2-5; D might be TRBD2 (6 bases). CDR1 and CDR2 (germline): MDHEN, SYDVKM. This CDR3 contains 14 residues. V was clipped by 6 bases and J by 2 bases, with 13 bases between them. In DNA, the CDR3 is TGTGCCAGCAGGCCCACTAGCACTCAAGAGACCCAGTACTTC. This gives the protein CASRPTSTQETQYF. Based on the CDR3 plus reference TRBV28 and TRBJ2-5, the full variable domain is DVKVTQSSRYLVKRTGEKVFLECVQDMDHENMFWYRQDPGLGLRLIYFSYDVKMKEKGDIPEGYSVSREKKERFSLILESASTNQTSMYLCASRPTSTQETQYFGPGTRLLVL.

As for this clone: Other DNA sequences in the same sample also yield this CDR3. V is TRBV10-1 and J is TRBJ1-1; D remains ambiguous. V lost 6 bases and J 0 bases, leaving 8 bases between the germline ends. CDR3 length equals 13 residues. CDR1 is WNHNN, CDR2 SYGVQD, per germline (reference sequence). CDR3 nucleotides: TGCGCCAGCAGCAGAACAGTGAACACTGAAGCTTTCTTT. Encoded protein: CASSRTVNTEAFF.

The rearrangement joins TRBV28 to TRBJ1-5, with a possible D match to TRBD1 (5 bases). The CDR3 runs to 16 residues. V lost 0 bases and J 2 bases, leaving 11 bases between the germline ends. Germline-derived CDR1 and CDR2 are MDHEN and SYDVKM. CDR3 loop: CASSLWQGNGNQPQHF. In DNA, the CDR3 is TGTGCCAGCAGTTTATGGCAGGGAAATGGCAATCAGCCCCAGCATTTT.

This clone was observed a handful of times. This rearrangement joins TRBV6-5 to TRBJ1-2; weak D call: TRBD1 (6 bases). Germline CDR1 reads MNHEY; CDR2 reads SVGAGI. CDR3 length: 15 amino acids. Deletions cut 0 bases from V and 1 base from J, with 9 bases between. CDR3 sequence: CASSYSARGNYGYTF. DNA of the CDR3: TGTGCCAGCAGTTACTCGGCCAGGGGTAACTATGGCTACACCTTC.

V and J are TRBV2 and TRBJ2-5; a weak D match, TRBD2 (6 bases). The CDR3 consists of 14 residues. Germline V CDR1 and CDR2: SNHLY, FYNNEI. Between the trimmed V and J ends, which lost 5 bases and 5 bases, there was a span of 15 bases. The CDR3 DNA reads TGTGCCAGCAGTTTCCCCGCGGGGCGGGAGACCCAGTACTTC. It translates to CASSFPAGRETQYF.

The V and J genes are TRBV7-2 and TRBJ2-3; D is uncertain. Germline V gene sequence: CDR1 SGHTA, CDR2 FQGNSA. V lost 2 bases to trimming and J lost 5 bases, with 14 bases between them. CDR3 length equals 15 residues. The CDR3 reads CASSLNLNAQDTQYF. The DNA for the CDR3 is TGTGCCAGCAGCTTAAATCTAAACGCCCAAGATACGCAGTATTTT.

The chain couples TRBV2 to TRBJ1-1, with unresolved D. The CDR3 is 14 amino acids. CDR1 SNHLY and CDR2 FYNNEI come from the germline V gene. The V and J ends lost 4 bases and 0 bases respectively, with 9 bases between them. The CDR3 protein is CASSGGLMNTEAFF. The CDR3 region has the DNA TGTGCCAGCAGTGGCGGTTTAATGAACACTGAAGCTTTCTTT.

This chain joins TRBV7-2 and TRBJ1-2; the match to TRBD1 covers 8 bases. The length of the CDR3 is 13 residues. V gave up 1 base and J gave up 7 bases; unmatched junction bases: 2. CDR1 and CDR2 (germline): SGHTA, FQGNSA. CDR3 sequence (DNA): TGTGCCAGCAGCTTAGGACAGGGGTCTGGCTACACCTTC. Its protein product is CASSLGQGSGYTF.

This chain links TRBV5-1 with TRBJ2-2; the D is unclear. The germline CDR1 and CDR2 sequences are SGHRS and YFSETQ. The CDR3 is made up of 14 amino acids. V gave up 5 bases and J gave up 3 bases, with 11 bases separating them. The CDR3 loop reads CASRTQVDTGELFF. Here the CDR3 DNA reads TGCGCCAGCAGAACCCAAGTAGACACCGGGGAGCTGTTTTTT.

Only a few counts were recorded for this clone. The CDR3 coding sequence is TGTGCCAGCAGCTTAGCGTCCGGGATTCTTCGAAATGAGCAGTTCTTC. Its protein is CASSLASGILRNEQFF. The J gene is TRBJ2-1, the V gene TRBV7-6, with a weak D call TRBD2 (5 bases). The CDR3 runs to 16 residues. Trimming left V 0 bases short and J 7 bases short, with 16 bases between. The germline CDR1 and CDR2 sequences are SGHVS and FNYEAQ.